The clone carrying this T cell receptor (beta chain) has ten or more counts. What it binds is unknown. Germline V CDR1 and CDR2: SEHNR, FQNEAQ (reference sequence). Trimming cost V 5 bases and J 2 bases, with 13 bases left between them. CDR3 length: 15 amino acids. This sample was included in a study of T cells in Graves' hyperthyroidism and ophthalmopathy. Overall study results and limits: Using 13 V-J features, a model discriminated ophthalmopathy from stable hyperthyroidism.

A patient was excluded if there was uncontrolled infection, other autoimmune disease, pregnancy or lactation. Clinical symptoms, serum thyroxine and TRAb, thyroid ultrasound and orbital computed tomography were used for the diagnoses. Approximately 10 ml of fresh peripheral blood supplied the PBMCs. Researchers took RNA transcripts and amplified the TCR beta CDR3 regions from them. HTBI primers drove first-round RT-PCR of the TCR CDR3. TCRdb called the multiplex PCR reads again in MiXCR, with one record for every CDR3 protein. The sample holds more than 650,000 distinct CDR3 sequences, less than 15% seen once.

What was sequenced was blood. This TCR came from a woman under 30 with Graves' hyperthyroidism. The chain has TRBV7-9 and TRBJ2-1; either TRBD1 or TRBD2 may fit D (5 bases each). The CDR3 here is CASSPGTVAYNEQFF. CDR3 sequence (DNA): TGTGCCAGCAGCCCTGGGACGGTTGCCTACAATGAGCAGTTCTTC.